One sample yielded the 8 T cell receptor beta chains listed below, sequenced in a study of blood T cell repertoires in COVID-19. Data came from immunoSEQ multiplex PCR; TCRdb stores just in-frame clones and leaves some out. The data show about 90,000 clones, around 88% seen once. The sequenced sample consisted of peripheral blood. Receptors originate from a man older than 75 with active or convalescent COVID-19.

The chain has TRBV29-1 and TRBJ1-2, with a tentative D call TRBD1 (6 bases). The CDR3 consists of 13 residues. Germline V lookup: CDR1 SQVTM, CDR2 ANQGSEA. V was cut by 8 bases and J by 2 bases, with 15 bases left in between. In nucleotides, the CDR3 is TGCAGCACCTGGGACACAGGAAACTATGGCTACACCTTC. This encodes CSTWDTGNYGYTF.

This clone was seen once. J is TRBJ2-1 and V is TRBV7-6; possibly TRBD1 for D (6 bases). CDR3 length: 14 residues. From germline, CDR1 is SGHVS and CDR2 FNYEAQ. The V and J ends lost 5 bases and 0 bases respectively, with 8 bases between them. The CDR3 sequence is CASSQGNSYNEQFF. CDR3 coding DNA: TGTGCCAGCAGCCAGGGGAACTCCTACAATGAGCAGTTCTTC.

The V and J genes are TRBV7-2 and TRBJ2-5; TRBD2 matches at 11 bases. J lost 3 bases, V lost 4 bases, and 4 bases had no gene match. CDR1 is SGHTA and CDR2 is FQGNSA in the germline V gene. The CDR3 is made up of 15 amino acids. The CDR3 nucleotides are TGTGCCAGCAGCTCCGCGACTAGCGGGAAAGAGACCCAGTACTTC. Protein sequence: CASSSATSGKETQYF.

The rearrangement links TRBV7-8 to TRBJ2-3; 10 nucleotides match TRBD2. Trimming cost V 4 bases and J 3 bases; bases outside gene matches: 4. The CDR3 is 15 residues long. Per the germline V gene, CDR1 is SGHVS and CDR2 is FQNEAQ. The CDR3 nucleotides are TGTGCCAGCAGCTCTCTAGCGGGAGTAACAGATACGCAGTATTTT. Encoded protein: CASSSLAGVTDTQYF. The variable domain in full, with the rest retrieved from reference TRBV7-8 and TRBJ2-3, is GAGVSQSPRYKVAKRGQDVALRCDPISGHVSLFWYQQALGQGPEFLTYFQNEAQLDKSGLPSDRFFAERPEGSVSTLKIQRTQQEDSAVYLCASSSLAGVTDTQYFGPGTRLTVL.

The CDR3: CASSQGQNYGYTF. The CDR3 nucleotides read TGTGCCAGCAGCCAAGGGCAGAACTATGGCTACACCTTC. The chain joins TRBV14 to TRBJ1-2; D unresolved. V was pared by 1 base and J by 2 bases, with 5 bases between. The CDR3 has 13 residues. Germline CDR1 is SGHDN and CDR2 is FVKESK.

The chain has TRBV18 and TRBJ1-1; 7 positions agree with TRBD1. The CDR3 has 13 residues. Germline V CDR1 and CDR2: KGHSH, LQKENI. Germline trimming cut 8 bases from V and 1 base from J; bases unmatched to any gene: 4. CDR3 protein: CASAGQSNTEAFF. CDR3 sequence (DNA): TGTGCCAGCGCGGGACAGTCGAACACTGAAGCTTTCTTT.

The chain uses TRBV5-1 and TRBJ1-1; 9 bases fit TRBD1. Trimming took 3 bases from V and 3 from J; bases not matched to a gene: 9. The CDR3 totals 16 residues. Germline assignment: CDR1 SGHRS and CDR2 YFSETQ. In DNA, the CDR3 is TGCGCCAGCAGCTCCCTGGGACAGGGAACGGACACTGAAGCTTTCTTT. As protein: CASSSLGQGTDTEAFF.

The chain employs TRBV24-1 and TRBJ1-2; D is ambiguous. V was shortened by 3 bases and J by 2 bases, with 9 bases between the two germline ends. Germline assignment: CDR1 KGHDR and CDR2 SFDVKD. The CDR3 totals 14 residues. In DNA, the CDR3 is TGTGCCACCAGTGATACCACAGAAAACTATGGCTACACCTTC. Translated: CATSDTTENYGYTF.